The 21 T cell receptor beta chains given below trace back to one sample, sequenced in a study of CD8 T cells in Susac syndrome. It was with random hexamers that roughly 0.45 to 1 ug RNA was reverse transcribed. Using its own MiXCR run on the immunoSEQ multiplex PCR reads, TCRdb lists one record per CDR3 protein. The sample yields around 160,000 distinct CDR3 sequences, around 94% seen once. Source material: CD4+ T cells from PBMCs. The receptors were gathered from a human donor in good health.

The CDR3 coding sequence is TGTGCTAGTGGTTTATTAGGAAACACCGGGGAGCTGTTTTTT. Its translation: CASGLLGNTGELFF. The chain joins TRBV12-5 to TRBJ2-2; D is undetermined. The germline V gene has CDR1 LGHNT and CDR2 FRNRAP. The CDR3 has 14 amino acids. V lost 3 bases and J lost 2, with 7 bases in between. Full variable domain (outside the CDR3, taken from reference TRBV12-5 and TRBJ2-2): DARVTQTPRHKVTEMGQEVTMRCQPILGHNTVFWYRQTMMQGLELLAYFRNRAPLDDSGMPKDRFSAEMPDATLATLKIQPSEPRDSAVYFCASGLLGNTGELFFGEGSRLTVL.

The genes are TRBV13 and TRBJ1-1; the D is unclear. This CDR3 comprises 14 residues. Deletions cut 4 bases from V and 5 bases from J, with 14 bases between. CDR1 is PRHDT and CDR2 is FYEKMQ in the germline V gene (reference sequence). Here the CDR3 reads CASSSRRGGTEAFF. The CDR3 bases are TGTGCCAGCAGCTCCAGGAGAGGTGGAACTGAAGCTTTCTTT. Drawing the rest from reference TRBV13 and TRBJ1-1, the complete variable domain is AAGVIQSPRHLIKEKRETATLKCYPIPRHDTVYWYQQGPGQDPQFLISFYEKMQSDKGSIPDRFSAQQFSDYHSELNMSSLELGDSALYFCASSSRRGGTEAFFGQGTRLTVV.

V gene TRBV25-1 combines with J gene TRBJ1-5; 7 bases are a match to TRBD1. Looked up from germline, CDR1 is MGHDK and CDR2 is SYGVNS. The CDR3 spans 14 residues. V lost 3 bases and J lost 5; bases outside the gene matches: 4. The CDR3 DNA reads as TGTGCCAGCAGTGAGACAGGGCGTCATCAGCCCCAGCATTTT. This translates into CASSETGRHQPQHF.

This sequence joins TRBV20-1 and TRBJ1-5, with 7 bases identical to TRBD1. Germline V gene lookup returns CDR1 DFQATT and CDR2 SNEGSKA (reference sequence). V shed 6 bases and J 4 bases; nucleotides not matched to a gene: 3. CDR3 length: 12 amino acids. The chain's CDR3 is CSARDSNQPQHF. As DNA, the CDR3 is TGCAGTGCCAGGGACAGTAATCAGCCCCAGCATTTT.

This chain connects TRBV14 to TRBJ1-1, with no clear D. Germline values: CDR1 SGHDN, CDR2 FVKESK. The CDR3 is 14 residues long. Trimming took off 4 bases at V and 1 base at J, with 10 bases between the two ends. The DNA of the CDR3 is TGTGCCAGCAGCCCTGTCCTTGGGAACACTGAAGCTTTCTTT. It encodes CASSPVLGNTEAFF.

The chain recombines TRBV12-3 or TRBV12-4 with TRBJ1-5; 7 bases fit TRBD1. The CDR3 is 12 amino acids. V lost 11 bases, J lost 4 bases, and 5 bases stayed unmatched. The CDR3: CAGGQENQPQHF. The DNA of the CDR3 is TGTGCCGGAGGACAGGAGAATCAGCCCCAGCATTTT.

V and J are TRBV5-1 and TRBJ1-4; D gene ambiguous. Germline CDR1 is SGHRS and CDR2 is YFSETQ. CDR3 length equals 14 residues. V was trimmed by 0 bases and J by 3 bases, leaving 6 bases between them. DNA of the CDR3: TGCGCCAGCAGCTTGGGGGCCTCTAATGAAAAACTGTTTTTT. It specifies CASSLGASNEKLFF.

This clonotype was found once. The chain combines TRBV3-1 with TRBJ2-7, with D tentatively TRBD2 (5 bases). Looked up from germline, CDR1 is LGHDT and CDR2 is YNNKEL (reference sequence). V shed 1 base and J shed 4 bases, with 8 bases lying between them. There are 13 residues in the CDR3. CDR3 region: CASSQVTGYEQYF. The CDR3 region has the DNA TGTGCCAGCAGCCAAGTTACGGGATACGAGCAGTACTTC.

CDR3 bases: TGTGCCAGCAGTCGACTGGTCGGGGAGCTGTTTTTT. The encoded protein is CASSRLVGELFF. The V and J genes are TRBV6-2 or TRBV6-3 and TRBJ2-2; D is unclear. V lost 5 bases and J 7 bases, leaving 8 bases between the germline ends. Germline V gene data show CDR1 as MNHEY and CDR2 as SVGEGT. The CDR3 spans 12 residues.

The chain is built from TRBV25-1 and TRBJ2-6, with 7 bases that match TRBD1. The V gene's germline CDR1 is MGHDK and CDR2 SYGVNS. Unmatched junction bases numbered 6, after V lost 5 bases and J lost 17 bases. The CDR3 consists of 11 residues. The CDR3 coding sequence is TGTGCCAGCAGTAGCCCCAGGGGGATGACTTTC. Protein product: CASSSPRGMTF.

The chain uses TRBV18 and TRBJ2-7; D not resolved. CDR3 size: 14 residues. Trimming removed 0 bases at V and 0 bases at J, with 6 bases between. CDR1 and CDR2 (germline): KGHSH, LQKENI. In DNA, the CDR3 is TGTGCCAGCTCACCACCGGCAAGCTCCTACGAGCAGTACTTC. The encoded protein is CASSPPASSYEQYF.

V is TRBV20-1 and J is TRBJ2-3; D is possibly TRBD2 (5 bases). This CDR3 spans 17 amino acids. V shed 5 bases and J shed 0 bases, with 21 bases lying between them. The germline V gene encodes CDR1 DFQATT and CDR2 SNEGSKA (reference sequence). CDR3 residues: CSAFDPFTSTSTDTQYF. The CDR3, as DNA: TGCAGTGCTTTCGACCCTTTTACTAGTACTAGCACAGATACGCAGTATTTT.

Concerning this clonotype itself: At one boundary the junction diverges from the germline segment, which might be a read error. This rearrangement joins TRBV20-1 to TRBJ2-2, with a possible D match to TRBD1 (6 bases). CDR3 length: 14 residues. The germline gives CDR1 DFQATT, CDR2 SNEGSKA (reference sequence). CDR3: CSAGDRSNTGELFF. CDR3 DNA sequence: TGCAGTGCTGGAGACAGGTCGAACACCGGGGAGCTGTTTTTT.

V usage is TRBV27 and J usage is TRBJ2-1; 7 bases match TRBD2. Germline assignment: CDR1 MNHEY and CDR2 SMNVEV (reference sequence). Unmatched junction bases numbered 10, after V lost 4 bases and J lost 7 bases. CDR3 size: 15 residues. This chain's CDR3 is CASSSPGLIGNEQFF. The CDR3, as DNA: TGTGCCAGCAGTTCACCGGGACTAATTGGGAATGAGCAGTTCTTC.

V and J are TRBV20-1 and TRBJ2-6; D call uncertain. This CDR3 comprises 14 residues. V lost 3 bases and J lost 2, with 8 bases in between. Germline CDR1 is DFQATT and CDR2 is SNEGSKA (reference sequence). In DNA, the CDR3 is TGCAGTGCTAGGCAGAGCGCTGGGGCCAACGTCCTGACTTTC. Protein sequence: CSARQSAGANVLTF.

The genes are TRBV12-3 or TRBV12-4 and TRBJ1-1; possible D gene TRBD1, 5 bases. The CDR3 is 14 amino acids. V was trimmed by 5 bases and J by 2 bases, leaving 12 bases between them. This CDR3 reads CASSPGLLNTEAFF. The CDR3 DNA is TGTGCCAGCAGTCCGGGACTCCTAAACACTGAAGCTTTCTTT.

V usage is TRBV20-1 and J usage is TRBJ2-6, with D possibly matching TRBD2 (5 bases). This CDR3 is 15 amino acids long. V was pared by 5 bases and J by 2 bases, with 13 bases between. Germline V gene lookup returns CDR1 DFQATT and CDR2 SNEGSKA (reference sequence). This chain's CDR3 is CSAPDVLAGANVLTF. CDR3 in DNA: TGCAGTGCTCCGGACGTACTAGCTGGGGCCAACGTCCTGACTTTC.

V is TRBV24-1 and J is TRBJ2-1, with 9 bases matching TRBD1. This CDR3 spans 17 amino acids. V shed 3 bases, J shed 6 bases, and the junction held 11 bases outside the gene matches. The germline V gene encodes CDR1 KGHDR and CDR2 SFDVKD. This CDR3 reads CATSDPPGGQGPNEQFF. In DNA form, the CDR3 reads TGTGCCACCAGTGATCCCCCGGGGGGACAGGGTCCCAATGAGCAGTTCTTC.

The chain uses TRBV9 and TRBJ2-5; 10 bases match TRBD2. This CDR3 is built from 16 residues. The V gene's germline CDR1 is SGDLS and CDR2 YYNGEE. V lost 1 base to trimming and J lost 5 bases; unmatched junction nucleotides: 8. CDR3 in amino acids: CASSVSQRGGFETQYF. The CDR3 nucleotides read TGTGCCAGCAGCGTATCCCAGCGGGGGGGCTTCGAGACCCAGTACTTC.

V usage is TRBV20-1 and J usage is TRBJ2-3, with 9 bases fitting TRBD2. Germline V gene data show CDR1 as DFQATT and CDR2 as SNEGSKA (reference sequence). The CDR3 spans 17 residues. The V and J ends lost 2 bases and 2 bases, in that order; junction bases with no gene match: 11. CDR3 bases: TGCAGTGCTAGAAGGGATGCGACTAGCGGAGACACAGATACGCAGTATTTT. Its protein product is CSARRDATSGDTDTQYF.

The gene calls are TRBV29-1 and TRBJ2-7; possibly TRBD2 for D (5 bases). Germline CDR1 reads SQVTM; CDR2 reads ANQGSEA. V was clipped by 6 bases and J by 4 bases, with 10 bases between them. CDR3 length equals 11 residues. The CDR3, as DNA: TGCAGCGTGAGGGTAGATTACGAGCAGTACTTC. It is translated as CSVRVDYEQYF.